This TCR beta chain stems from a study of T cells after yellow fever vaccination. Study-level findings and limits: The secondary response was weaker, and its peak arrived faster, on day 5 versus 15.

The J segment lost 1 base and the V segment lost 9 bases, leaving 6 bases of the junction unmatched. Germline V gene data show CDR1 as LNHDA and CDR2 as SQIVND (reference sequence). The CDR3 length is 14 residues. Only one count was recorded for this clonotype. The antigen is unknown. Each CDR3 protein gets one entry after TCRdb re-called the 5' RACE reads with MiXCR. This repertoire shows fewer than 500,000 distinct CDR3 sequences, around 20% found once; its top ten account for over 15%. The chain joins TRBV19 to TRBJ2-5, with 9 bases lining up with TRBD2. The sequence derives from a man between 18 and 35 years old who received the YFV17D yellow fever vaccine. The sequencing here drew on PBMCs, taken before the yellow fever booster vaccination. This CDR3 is CASSGLAPQETQYF. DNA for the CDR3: TGTGCCAGCTCGGGACTAGCCCCCCAAGAGACCCAGTACTTC.